Detailed here is one TCR beta chain. Its antigen is unidentified. This entry comes from a study of Ad26.COV2.S vaccination and SARS-CoV-2 variants. The sample's treatment: approximately 18 received Ad26.COV2.S at low or high dose, single or two shots; about 5 received placebo; per-sample allocation not given. Day 63 following the first vaccine or placebo injection was when the samples were taken. Ad26.COV2.S expressed prefusion-stabilized spike from the original Wuhan strain. Germline CDR1 reads LGHDT; CDR2 reads YNNKEL (reference sequence). V lost 0 bases to trimming and J lost 6 bases, with 5 bases between them. This CDR3 is 12 amino acids long. TCRdb's table, derived via immunoSEQ multiplex PCR, lists solely in-frame clones and lacks some. This table holds around 350,000 clones, more than 75% found once. Study-wide results and limits: It is possible that the TCR breadth and depth analyses underestimated the total T cell responses.

This clonotype was sampled from a person between 18 and 60 years old who received the Ad26.COV2.S COVID-19 vaccine or a placebo. The source was peripheral blood, collected in a trial of Ad26.COV2.S vaccine versus placebo. This sequence joins TRBV3-1 (or the pseudogene TRBV3-2) and TRBJ1-2; D is unresolved. CDR3 in amino acids: CASSQDLNGYTF. Written as DNA, the CDR3 is TGTGCCAGCAGCCAAGACTTGAATGGCTACACCTTC.